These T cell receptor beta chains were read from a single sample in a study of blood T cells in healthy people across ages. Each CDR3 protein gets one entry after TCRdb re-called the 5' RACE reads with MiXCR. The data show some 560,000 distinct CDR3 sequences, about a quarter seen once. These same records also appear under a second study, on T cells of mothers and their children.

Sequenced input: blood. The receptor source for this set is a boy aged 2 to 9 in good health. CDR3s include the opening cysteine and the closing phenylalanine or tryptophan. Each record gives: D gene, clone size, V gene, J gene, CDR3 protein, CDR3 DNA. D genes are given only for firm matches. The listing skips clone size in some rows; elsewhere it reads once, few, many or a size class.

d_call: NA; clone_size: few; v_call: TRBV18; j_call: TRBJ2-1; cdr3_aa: CASSPLTLSSYNEQFF; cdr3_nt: TGTGCCAGCTCACCACTGACTCTGAGCTCCTACAATGAGCAGTTCTTC
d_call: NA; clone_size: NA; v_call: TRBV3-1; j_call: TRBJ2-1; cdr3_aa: CASSQVPPMNEQFF; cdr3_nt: TGTGCCAGCAGCCAAGTTCCACCCATGAATGAGCAGTTCTTC
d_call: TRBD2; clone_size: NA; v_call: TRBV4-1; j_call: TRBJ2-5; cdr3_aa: CASSPTEIAGDETQYF; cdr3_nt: TGCGCCAGCAGCCCTACGGAGATAGCGGGAGACGAGACCCAGTACTTC
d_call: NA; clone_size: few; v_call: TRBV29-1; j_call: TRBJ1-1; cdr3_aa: CSVEKALVNTEAFF; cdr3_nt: TGCAGCGTTGAAAAGGCGTTAGTGAACACTGAAGCTTTCTTT
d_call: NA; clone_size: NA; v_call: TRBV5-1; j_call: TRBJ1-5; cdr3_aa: CASSLTGGSNQPQHF; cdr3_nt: TGCGCCAGCAGCTTGACCGGGGGTAGCAATCAGCCCCAGCATTTT
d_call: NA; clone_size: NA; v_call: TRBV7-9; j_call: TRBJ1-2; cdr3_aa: CASSLGESSAGDYGYTF; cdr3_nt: TGTGCCAGCAGCTTAGGGGAGTCCTCAGCCGGGGACTATGGCTACACCTTC
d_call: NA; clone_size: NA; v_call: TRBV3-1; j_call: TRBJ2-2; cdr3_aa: CASSQGQGPTGELFF; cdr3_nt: TGTGCCAGCAGCCAAGGCCAGGGGCCCACCGGGGAGCTGTTTTTT
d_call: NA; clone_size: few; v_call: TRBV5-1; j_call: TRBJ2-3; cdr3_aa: CASSPARADTQYF; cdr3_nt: TGCGCCAGCAGCCCGGCTAGGGCAGATACGCAGTATTTT
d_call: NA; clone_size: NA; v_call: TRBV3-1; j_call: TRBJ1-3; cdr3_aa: CASSLLPGNTIYF; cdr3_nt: TGTGCCAGCAGCCTGTTACCTGGAAACACCATATATTTT
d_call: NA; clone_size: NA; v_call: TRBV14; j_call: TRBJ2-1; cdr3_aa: CASSPFPRRDRYNEQFF; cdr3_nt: TGTGCCAGCAGCCCCTTTCCCCGGCGGGATAGGTACAATGAGCAGTTCTTC
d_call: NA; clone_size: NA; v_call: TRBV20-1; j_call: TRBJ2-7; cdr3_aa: CSAPIPGLGERYF; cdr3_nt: TGCAGTGCTCCCATCCCGGGTTTGGGAGAGCGGTACTTC
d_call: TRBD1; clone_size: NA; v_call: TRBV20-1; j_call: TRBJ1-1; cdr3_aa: CSAATGGGNTEAFF; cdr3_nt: TGCAGTGCTGCTACAGGGGGGGGGAACACTGAAGCTTTCTTT
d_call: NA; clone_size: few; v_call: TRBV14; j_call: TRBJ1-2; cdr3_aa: CASSRTGLAGYTF; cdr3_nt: TGTGCCAGCAGTCGTACAGGCCTTGCCGGCTACACCTTC
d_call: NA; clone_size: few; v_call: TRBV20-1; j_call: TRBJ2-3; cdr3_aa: CSARDVQGDTQYF; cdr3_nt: TGCAGTGCTAGAGACGTTCAAGGAGATACGCAGTATTTT
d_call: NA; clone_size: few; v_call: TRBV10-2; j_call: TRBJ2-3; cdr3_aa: CASRDGGGNTQYF; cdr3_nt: TGCGCCAGCAGGGACGGAGGGGGGAATACGCAGTATTTT
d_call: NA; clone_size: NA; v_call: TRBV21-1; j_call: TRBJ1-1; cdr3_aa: CASSKGQPTEAFF; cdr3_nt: TGTGCCAGCAGCAAGGGACAGCCGACTGAAGCTTTCTTT
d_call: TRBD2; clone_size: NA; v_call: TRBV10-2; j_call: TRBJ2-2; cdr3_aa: CASSEGLAGEPGELFF; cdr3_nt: TGCGCCAGCAGTGAGGGACTAGCGGGAGAACCCGGGGAGCTGTTTTTT
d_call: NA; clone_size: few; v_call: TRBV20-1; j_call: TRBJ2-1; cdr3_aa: CSARDRRRDEQFF; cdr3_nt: TGCAGTGCTAGAGATCGGAGGCGGGATGAGCAGTTCTTC
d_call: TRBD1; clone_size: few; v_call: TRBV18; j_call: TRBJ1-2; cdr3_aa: CASSLSRDRDGYTF; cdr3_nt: TGTGCCAGCTCCCTCTCCCGGGACAGGGATGGCTACACCTTC
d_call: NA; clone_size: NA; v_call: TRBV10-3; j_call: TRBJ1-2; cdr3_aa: CAISELLTGYGYTF; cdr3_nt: TGTGCCATCAGTGAGTTATTGACGGGCTATGGCTACACCTTC
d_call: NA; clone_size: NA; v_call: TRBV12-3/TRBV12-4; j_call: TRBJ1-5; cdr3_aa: CASSLCRDKTYSNQPQHF; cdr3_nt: TGTGCCAGCAGTTTATGCAGGGACAAAACCTATAGCAATCAGCCCCAGCATTTT
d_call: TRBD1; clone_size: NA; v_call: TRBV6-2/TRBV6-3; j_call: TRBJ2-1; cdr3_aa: CASRGGQGKGNEQFF; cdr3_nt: TGTGCCAGCAGGGGGGGACAGGGGAAAGGCAATGAGCAGTTCTTC
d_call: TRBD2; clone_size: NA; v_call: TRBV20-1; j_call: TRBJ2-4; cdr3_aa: CSATIPAGDVAKNIQYF; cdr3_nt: TGCAGTGCGACCATCCCAGCGGGAGATGTTGCCAAAAACATTCAGTACTTC
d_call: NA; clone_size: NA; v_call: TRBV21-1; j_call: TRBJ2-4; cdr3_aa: CASLNHIQYF; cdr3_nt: TGTGCCAGCCTCAACCACATTCAGTACTTC
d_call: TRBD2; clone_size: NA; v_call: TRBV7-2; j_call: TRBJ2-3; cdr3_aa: CASSLGAGRLTDTQYF; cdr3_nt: TGTGCCAGCAGCCTAGGAGCGGGGCGCCTCACAGATACGCAGTATTTT